The rows below give T cell receptor beta chains drawn from one sample of a study of blood T cell repertoires in COVID-19. Sequencing used immunoSEQ multiplex PCR; TCRdb keeps in-frame clones, though not all of them. The sample includes about 140,000 clones, roughly four fifths of them seen just once. Sequencing was performed on peripheral blood. The source of these receptors is a woman aged 80 or over with active or convalescent COVID-19. CDR3s include the opening cysteine and the closing phenylalanine or tryptophan. The D gene is left open where the match is weak. The size field is filled for only some rows; it gives once, few, many or a size class.

size,D,J,V,DNA,CDR3
NA,NA,TRBJ2-1,TRBV18,TGTGCCAGCTCACCTGGTGGAGGCAATGAGCAGTTCTTC,CASSPGGGNEQFF
NA,NA,TRBJ1-5,TRBV7-9,TGTGCCAGCAGCGGCAACGATCAGCCCCAGCATTTT,CASSGNDQPQHF
NA,NA,TRBJ1-4,TRBV12-3/TRBV12-4,TGTGCCAGCAATAGGAGGGGGGGTGAAAAACTGTTTTTT,CASNRRGGEKLFF
NA,TRBD1,TRBJ1-1,TRBV6-6,TGTGCCAGCAGCACAGGGGCGGGAGGGATCGCTGAAGCTTTCTTT,CASSTGAGGIAEAFF
NA,NA,TRBJ2-6,TRBV24-1,TGTGCCCCAAGGAGCTCTGGGGCCAACGTCCTGACTTTC,CAPRSSGANVLTF
NA,NA,TRBJ1-4,TRBV14,TGTGCCAGCAGCCAAGTCAGGGGTAATAATGAAAAACTGTTTTTT,CASSQVRGNNEKLFF
NA,NA,TRBJ1-2,TRBV14,TGTGCCAGCAGCCGGCGGGGGCGGCAGGGCTACACCTTC,CASSRRGRQGYTF
NA,TRBD2,TRBJ2-4,TRBV7-2,TGTGCCAGCAGCTTCTCTCGCGGGGGGTTTGTCATTCAGTACTTC,CASSFSRGGFVIQYF
once,TRBD1,TRBJ2-7,TRBV6-6,TGTGCCAGCAATGAGCTCCGGACAGGGAGCTACGAGCAGTACTTC,CASNELRTGSYEQYF
NA,NA,TRBJ2-2,TRBV6-5,TGTGCCAGCAATCCTTCTAGGGGTGGTCGGGAGCTGTTTTTT,CASNPSRGGRELFF
NA,NA,TRBJ1-3,TRBV7-2,TGTGCCAGCAGCTTAGACCACAGGGTGAACACCATATATTTT,CASSLDHRVNTIYF
few,TRBD1,TRBJ1-3,TRBV7-9,TGTGCCAGCAGCTTAACAGGGGGGGAAAACACCATATATTTT,CASSLTGGENTIYF
NA,TRBD1,TRBJ1-2,TRBV3-1/TRBV3-2,TGTGCCAGCAGCCCTAACGACAGGGGGCATGGCTACACCTTC,CASSPNDRGHGYTF
NA,TRBD1,TRBJ1-6,TRBV7-9,TGTGCCAGCAGCACCTGGACAGGGGGTAATTCACCCCTCCACTTT,CASSTWTGGNSPLHF
once,NA,TRBJ2-1,TRBV20-1,TGCAGTGCTAGAGTGGTGGCTGAGCAGTTCTTC,CSARVVAEQFF
NA,NA,TRBJ2-2,TRBV6-5,TGTGCCAGCAGTACGCAAGGGGTTCCCGGGGAGCTGTTTTTT,CASSTQGVPGELFF
NA,TRBD1,TRBJ1-5,TRBV6-5,TGTGCCGGAAAGGGACAGGGGGACAATCAGCCCCAGCATTTT,CAGKGQGDNQPQHF
NA,NA,TRBJ1-1,TRBV4-2,TGTGCCAGCAGCCAAGATCTCCCCCAGGGGAACACTGAAGCTTTCTTT,CASSQDLPQGNTEAFF
NA,TRBD1,TRBJ2-5,TRBV5-1,TGCGCCGGTGCCCCCGGGACAGGATTTTTAGAAGAGACCCAGTACTTC,CAGAPGTGFLEETQYF
NA,NA,TRBJ2-5,TRBV18,TGTGCCAGCTCACCACCGAATGGGGCAGGGAAGGCCGCAAGGGAGACCCAGTACTTC,CASSPPNGAGKAARETQYF
NA,TRBD1,TRBJ2-7,TRBV18,TGTGCCAGCTCAACCGGGACAGGGCCCTACGAGCAGTACTTC,CASSTGTGPYEQYF
NA,NA,TRBJ2-7,TRBV25-1,TGTGCCAGCAGTGACAACACATTCCCCGGGGACGAGCAGTACTTC,CASSDNTFPGDEQYF
NA,TRBD2,TRBJ2-2,TRBV4-2,TGTGCCAGCAGCCCGATAGCGGGGGCCAAAGGGGACGGGGAGCTGTTTTTT,CASSPIAGAKGDGELFF
NA,TRBD1,TRBJ2-7,TRBV5-6,TGTGCCAGCAGCGGAACAGGGGGAACCTACGAGCAGTACTTC,CASSGTGGTYEQYF
once,NA,TRBJ1-4,TRBV11-2,TGTGCCAGCAGCTTAAGAGGGTCCGATGAAAAACTGTTTTTT,CASSLRGSDEKLFF
NA,NA,TRBJ1-5,TRBV7-5,TGTGCCAGAAGCTTACCAGGGTTTCAGAGCCAGCCCCAGCATTTT,CARSLPGFQSQPQHF
NA,TRBD2,TRBJ2-1,TRBV15,TGTGCCACCAGCGGCGGGACTACCGGATACAATGAGCAGTTCTTC,CATSGGTTGYNEQFF
once,TRBD1,TRBJ1-1,TRBV12-3/TRBV12-4,TGTGCCAGCAGCCGGACAGGGGGAGGTGCTTTCTTT,CASSRTGGGAFF
NA,NA,TRBJ1-6,TRBV18,TGTGCCAGCTCACCTGTAGGGGGTTTTGGATCACCCCTCCACTTT,CASSPVGGFGSPLHF
NA,NA,TRBJ1-1,TRBV16,TGTGCCAGCAGCCAATCTTTCAGGAACACTGAAGCTTTCTTT,CASSQSFRNTEAFF
NA,TRBD1,TRBJ2-7,TRBV14,TGTGCCAGCAGCCCGTCTTTCGGTACACAGGGGGCCTACGAGCAGTACTTC,CASSPSFGTQGAYEQYF
NA,TRBD1,TRBJ1-2,TRBV6-6,TGTGCCAGCAGTTACGGACAGGGACGTAACTATGGCTACACCTTC,CASSYGQGRNYGYTF
NA,NA,TRBJ1-6,TRBV15,TGTGCCACCAGCAGAGAACAGAGCTCCTATAATTCACCCCTCCACTTT,CATSREQSSYNSPLHF
once,NA,TRBJ2-2,TRBV23-1,TGCGCCAGCAGGCAACAGGGCTGGGGCACCGGGGAGCTGTTTTTT,CASRQQGWGTGELFF
NA,NA,TRBJ2-5,TRBV7-2,TGTGCCAGCAGCTCCCTGGAGACCCAGTACTTC,CASSSLETQYF
NA,TRBD2,TRBJ2-3,TRBV19,TGTGCCAGTAGTACCCGACTAGCGGGGTCCACAGATACGCAGTATTTT,CASSTRLAGSTDTQYF
few,TRBD1,TRBJ2-3,TRBV5-6,TGTGCCAGCAGGCGAACAGGGGAACCCACAGATACGCAGTATTTT,CASRRTGEPTDTQYF
NA,NA,TRBJ2-7,TRBV21-1,TGTGCCAGCAGCAAATTAGCGGGGGGGATCTACGAGCAGTACTTC,CASSKLAGGIYEQYF
NA,TRBD2,TRBJ2-3,TRBV3-1/TRBV3-2,TGTGCCAGCAGTCTTGGGACTAGCAGATCAGATACGCAGTATTTT,CASSLGTSRSDTQYF
NA,NA,TRBJ1-1,TRBV19,TGTGCCAGTAGGGCGGACATTCTGAACACTGAAGCTTTCTTT,CASRADILNTEAFF
once,TRBD2,TRBJ2-3,TRBV7-2,TGTGCCAGCAGCCTCCAAGCGGGGGGCACGATGGATACGCAGTATTTT,CASSLQAGGTMDTQYF
NA,NA,TRBJ2-2,TRBV7-2,TGTGCCAGCAGCGCGCAGGCGAACACCGGGGAGCTGTTTTTT,CASSAQANTGELFF